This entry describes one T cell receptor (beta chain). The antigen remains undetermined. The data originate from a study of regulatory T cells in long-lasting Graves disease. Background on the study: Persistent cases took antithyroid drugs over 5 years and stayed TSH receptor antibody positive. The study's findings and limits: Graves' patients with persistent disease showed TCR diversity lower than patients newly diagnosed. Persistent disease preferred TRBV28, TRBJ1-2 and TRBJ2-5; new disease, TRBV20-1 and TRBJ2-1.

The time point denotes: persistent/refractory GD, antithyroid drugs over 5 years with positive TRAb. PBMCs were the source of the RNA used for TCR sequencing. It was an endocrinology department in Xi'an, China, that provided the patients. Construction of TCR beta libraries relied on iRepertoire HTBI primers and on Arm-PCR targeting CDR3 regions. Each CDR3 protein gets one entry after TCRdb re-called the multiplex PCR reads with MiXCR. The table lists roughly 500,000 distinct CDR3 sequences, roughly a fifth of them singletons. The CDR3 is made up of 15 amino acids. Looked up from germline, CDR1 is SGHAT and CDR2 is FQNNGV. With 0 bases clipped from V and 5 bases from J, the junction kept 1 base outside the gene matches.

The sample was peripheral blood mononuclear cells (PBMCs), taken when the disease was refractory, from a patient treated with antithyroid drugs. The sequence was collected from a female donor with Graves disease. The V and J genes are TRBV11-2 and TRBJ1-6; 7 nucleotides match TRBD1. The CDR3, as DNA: TGTGCCAGCAGCTTAGAGGGGACAGATAATTCACCCCTCCACTTT. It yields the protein CASSLEGTDNSPLHF.